The clone carrying this TCR beta chain was seen more than once but under ten times. The record originates from a study of T cell repertoires in cytomegalovirus infection. From the reads, TCRdb called clonotypes with MiXCR, one entry per CDR3 protein. The sample lists over 450,000 distinct CDR3 sequences; over 9% were seen once. V was pared by 1 base and J by 5 bases, with 14 bases between. This CDR3 contains 14 residues. In germline, CDR1 is DFQATT, CDR2 SNEGSKA (reference sequence). Sequences were obtained from PBMCs. The source of this sequence is a human donor in good health (CMV status not recorded). Some clones in this sample may be carry-over from other donors' samples. This sequence joins TRBV20-1 and TRBJ1-2, with D tentatively TRBD1 (6 bases). CDR3 sequence: CSARGVRGGYGYTF. CDR3 bases: TGCAGTGCTAGAGGGGTCAGGGGCGGATATGGCTACACCTTC.